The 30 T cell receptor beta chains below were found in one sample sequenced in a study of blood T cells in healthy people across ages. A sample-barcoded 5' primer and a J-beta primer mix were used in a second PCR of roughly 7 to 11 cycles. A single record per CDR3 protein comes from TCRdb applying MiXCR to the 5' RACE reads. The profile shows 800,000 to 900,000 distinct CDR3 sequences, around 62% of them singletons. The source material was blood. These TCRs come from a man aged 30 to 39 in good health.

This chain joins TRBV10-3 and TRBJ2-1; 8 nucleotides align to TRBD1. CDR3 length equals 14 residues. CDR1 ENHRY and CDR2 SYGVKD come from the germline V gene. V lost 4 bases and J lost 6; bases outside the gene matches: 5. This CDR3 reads CAISGRTGINEQFF. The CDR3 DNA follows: TGTGCCATCAGTGGCAGGACAGGGATCAATGAGCAGTTCTTC.

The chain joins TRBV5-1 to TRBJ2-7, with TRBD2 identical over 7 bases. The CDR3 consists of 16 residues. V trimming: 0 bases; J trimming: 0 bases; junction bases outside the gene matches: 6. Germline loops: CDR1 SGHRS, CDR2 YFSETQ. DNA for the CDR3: TGCGCCAGCAGCTTGGGGGGGACTACGAGCTCCTACGAGCAGTACTTC. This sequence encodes CASSLGGTTSSYEQYF.

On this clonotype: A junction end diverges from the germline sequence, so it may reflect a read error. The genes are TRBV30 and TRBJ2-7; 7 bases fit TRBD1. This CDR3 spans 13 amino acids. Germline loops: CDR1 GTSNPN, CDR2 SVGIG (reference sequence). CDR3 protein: CAWSTGFSDEQYF. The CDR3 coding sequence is TGTGCCTGGTCGACAGGGTTCTCCGACGAGCAGTACTTC.

The CDR3 spells CASTDRIYNEQFF. As DNA, the CDR3 is TGTGCCAGCACCGACAGGATCTACAATGAGCAGTTCTTC. The gene calls are TRBV2 and TRBJ2-1; a weak D match, TRBD1 (6 bases). V gave up 7 bases and J gave up 3 bases, with 10 bases separating them. The CDR3 loop spans 13 amino acids. Germline V gene lookup returns CDR1 SNHLY and CDR2 FYNNEI.

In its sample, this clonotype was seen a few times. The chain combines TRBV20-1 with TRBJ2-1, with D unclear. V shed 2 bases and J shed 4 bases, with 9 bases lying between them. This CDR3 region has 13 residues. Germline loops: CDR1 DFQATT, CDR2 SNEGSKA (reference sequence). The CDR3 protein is CSARLPRYNEQFF. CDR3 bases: TGCAGTGCTAGACTTCCCAGGTACAATGAGCAGTTCTTC.

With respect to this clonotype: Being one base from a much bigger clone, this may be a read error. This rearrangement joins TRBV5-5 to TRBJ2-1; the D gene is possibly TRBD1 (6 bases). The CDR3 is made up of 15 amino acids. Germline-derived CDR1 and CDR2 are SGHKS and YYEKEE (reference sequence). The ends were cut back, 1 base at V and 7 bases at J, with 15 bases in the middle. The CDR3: CASSLRTQGDNEQFF. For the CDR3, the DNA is TGTGCCAGCAGCTTGAGGACACAGGGTGATAATGAGCAGTTCTTC.

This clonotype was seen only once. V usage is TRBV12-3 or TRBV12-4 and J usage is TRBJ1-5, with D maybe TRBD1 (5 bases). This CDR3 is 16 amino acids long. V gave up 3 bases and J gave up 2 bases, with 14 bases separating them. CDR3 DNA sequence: TGTGCCAGCAGTTTCCAGGGAGGAGGGGGCAATCAGCCCCAGCATTTT. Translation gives CASSFQGGGGNQPQHF.

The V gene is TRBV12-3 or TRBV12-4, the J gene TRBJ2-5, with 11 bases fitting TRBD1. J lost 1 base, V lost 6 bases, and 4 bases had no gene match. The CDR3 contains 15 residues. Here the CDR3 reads CASSPGQGAQETQYF. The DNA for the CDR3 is TGTGCCAGCAGCCCCGGACAGGGGGCCCAAGAGACCCAGTACTTC.

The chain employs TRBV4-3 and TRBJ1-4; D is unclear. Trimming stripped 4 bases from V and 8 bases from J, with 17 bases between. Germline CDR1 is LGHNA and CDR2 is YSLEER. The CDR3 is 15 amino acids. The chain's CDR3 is CASSRVERPGEKLFF. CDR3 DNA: TGCGCCAGCAGCCGAGTCGAGCGACCGGGAGAAAAACTGTTTTTT.

This CDR3 is CATSSGRRYEQYF. The CDR3 bases are TGTGCCACCTCGAGCGGGAGGAGGTACGAGCAGTACTTC. J is TRBJ2-4 and V is TRBV6-1; the match to TRBD2 covers 9 bases. The J call is in doubt because the DNA end fits TRBJ2-7 better. CDR3 length: 13 residues. Germline V gene lookup returns CDR1 MNHNS and CDR2 SASEGT.

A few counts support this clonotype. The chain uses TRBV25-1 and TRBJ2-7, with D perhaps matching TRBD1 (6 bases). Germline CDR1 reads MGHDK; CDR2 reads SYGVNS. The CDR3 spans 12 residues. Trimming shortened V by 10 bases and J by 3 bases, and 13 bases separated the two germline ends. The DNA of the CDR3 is TGTGCCACCGCATTACAGGGCTACGAGCAGTACTTC. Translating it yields CATALQGYEQYF.

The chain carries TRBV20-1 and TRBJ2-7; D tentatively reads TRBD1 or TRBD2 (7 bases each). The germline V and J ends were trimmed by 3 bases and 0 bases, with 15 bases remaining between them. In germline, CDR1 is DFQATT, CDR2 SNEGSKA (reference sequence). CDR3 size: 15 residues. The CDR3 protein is CSARRGRGISYEQYF. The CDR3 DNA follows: TGCAGTGCTAGGAGGGGGCGGGGGATCTCCTACGAGCAGTACTTC.

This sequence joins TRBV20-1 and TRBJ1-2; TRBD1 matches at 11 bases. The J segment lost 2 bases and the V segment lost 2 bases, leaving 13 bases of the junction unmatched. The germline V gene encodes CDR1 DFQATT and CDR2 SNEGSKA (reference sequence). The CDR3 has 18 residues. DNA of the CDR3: TGCAGTGCTAGAAGAGTGCAGTGGGGACAGGGGGGGAACTATGGCTACACCTTC. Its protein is CSARRVQWGQGGNYGYTF.

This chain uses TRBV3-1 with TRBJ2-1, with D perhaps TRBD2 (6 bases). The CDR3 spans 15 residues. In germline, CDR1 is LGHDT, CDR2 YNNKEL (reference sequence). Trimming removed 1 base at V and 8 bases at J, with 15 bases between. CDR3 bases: TGTGCCAGCAGCCAAGCCGGGGGTCCCTTTTATGAGCAGTTCTTC. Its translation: CASSQAGGPFYEQFF.

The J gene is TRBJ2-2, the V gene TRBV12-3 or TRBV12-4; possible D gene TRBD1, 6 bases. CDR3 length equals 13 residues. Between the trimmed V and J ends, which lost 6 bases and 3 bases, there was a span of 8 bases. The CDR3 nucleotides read TGTGCCAGCAGGGGACAACACACCGGGGAGCTGTTTTTT. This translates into CASRGQHTGELFF.

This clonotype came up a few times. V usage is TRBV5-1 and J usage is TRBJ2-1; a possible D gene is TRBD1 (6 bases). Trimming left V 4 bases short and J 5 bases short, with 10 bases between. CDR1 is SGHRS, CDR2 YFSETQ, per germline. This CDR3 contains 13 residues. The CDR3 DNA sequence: TGCGCCAGCAGCCGGGACACCAACAATGAGCAGTTCTTC. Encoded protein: CASSRDTNNEQFF.

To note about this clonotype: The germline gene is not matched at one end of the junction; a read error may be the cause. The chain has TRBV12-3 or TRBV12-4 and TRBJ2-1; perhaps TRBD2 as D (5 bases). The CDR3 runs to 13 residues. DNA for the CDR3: TGTGCCAGCAGTGTAGCGAGTAGGAATGAGCAGTTCTTC. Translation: CASSVASRNEQFF.

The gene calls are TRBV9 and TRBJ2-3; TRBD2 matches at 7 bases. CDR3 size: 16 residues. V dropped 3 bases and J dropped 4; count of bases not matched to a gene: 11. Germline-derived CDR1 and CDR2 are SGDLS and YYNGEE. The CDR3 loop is CASSATGTIGSDTQYF. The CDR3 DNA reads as TGTGCCAGCAGCGCTACCGGGACTATAGGCTCAGATACGCAGTATTTT. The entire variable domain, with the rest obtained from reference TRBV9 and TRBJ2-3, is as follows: DSGVTQTPKHLITATGQRVTLRCSPRSGDLSVYWYQQSLDQGLQFLIQYYNGEERAKGNILERFSAQQFPDLHSELNLSSLELGDSALYFCASSATGTIGSDTQYFGPGTRLTVL.

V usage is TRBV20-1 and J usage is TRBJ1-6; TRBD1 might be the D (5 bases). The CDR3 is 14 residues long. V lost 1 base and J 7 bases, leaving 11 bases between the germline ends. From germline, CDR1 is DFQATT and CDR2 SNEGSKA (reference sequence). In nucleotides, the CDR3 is TGCAGTGCTAGAGTCGCCAGGGAGAATTCACCCCTCCACTTT. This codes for CSARVARENSPLHF.

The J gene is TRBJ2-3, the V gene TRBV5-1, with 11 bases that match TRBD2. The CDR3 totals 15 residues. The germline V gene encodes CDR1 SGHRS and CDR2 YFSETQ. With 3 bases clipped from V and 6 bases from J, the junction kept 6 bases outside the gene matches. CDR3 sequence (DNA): TGCGCCAGCAGCTGGATAGCGGGGGGGCTGGATACGCAGTATTTT. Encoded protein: CASSWIAGGLDTQYF.

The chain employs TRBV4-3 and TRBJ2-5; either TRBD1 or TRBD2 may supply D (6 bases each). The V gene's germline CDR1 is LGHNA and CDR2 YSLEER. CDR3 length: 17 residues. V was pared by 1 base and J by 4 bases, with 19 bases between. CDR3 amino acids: CASSQGRSRGVAETQYF. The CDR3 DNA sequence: TGCGCCAGCAGCCAAGGAAGGAGTAGGGGGGTTGCAGAGACCCAGTACTTC.

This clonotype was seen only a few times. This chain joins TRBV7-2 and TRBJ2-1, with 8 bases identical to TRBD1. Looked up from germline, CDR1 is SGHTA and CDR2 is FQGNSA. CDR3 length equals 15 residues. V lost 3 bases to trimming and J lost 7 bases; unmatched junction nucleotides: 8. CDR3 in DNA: TGTGCCAGCAGCTTGAGGACAGGGTTGAGGAATGAGCAGTTCTTC. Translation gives CASSLRTGLRNEQFF.

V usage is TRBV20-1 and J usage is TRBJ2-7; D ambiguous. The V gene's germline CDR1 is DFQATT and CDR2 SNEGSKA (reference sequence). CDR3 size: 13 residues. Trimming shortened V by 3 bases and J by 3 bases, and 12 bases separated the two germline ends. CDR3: CSARKRVGYEQYF. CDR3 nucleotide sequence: TGCAGTGCTAGGAAACGAGTGGGCTACGAGCAGTACTTC.

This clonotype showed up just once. CDR3 DNA: TGCGCCAGCAGCTTCAGGGCGGAGGCTCAGGACGAGCAGTACTTC. It translates to CASSFRAEAQDEQYF. This chain links TRBV5-1 with TRBJ2-7, with D perhaps being TRBD1 or TRBD2 (5 bases each). Germline V gives CDR1 SGHRS, CDR2 YFSETQ. Trimming cost V 2 bases and J 5 bases, with 17 bases left between them. The CDR3 loop spans 15 amino acids.

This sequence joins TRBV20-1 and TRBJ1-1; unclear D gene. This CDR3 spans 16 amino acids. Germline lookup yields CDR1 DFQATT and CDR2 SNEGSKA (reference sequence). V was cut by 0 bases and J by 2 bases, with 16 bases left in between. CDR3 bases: TGCAGTGCTAGAGATTGGCAGAGAGCACCAAACACTGAAGCTTTCTTT. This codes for CSARDWQRAPNTEAFF.

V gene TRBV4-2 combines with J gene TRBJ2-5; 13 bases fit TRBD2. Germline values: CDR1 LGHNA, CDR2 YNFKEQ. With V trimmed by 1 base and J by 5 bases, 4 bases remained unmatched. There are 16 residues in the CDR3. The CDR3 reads CASSQGTSGGYETQYF. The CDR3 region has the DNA TGTGCCAGCAGCCAAGGGACTAGCGGGGGTTATGAGACCCAGTACTTC.

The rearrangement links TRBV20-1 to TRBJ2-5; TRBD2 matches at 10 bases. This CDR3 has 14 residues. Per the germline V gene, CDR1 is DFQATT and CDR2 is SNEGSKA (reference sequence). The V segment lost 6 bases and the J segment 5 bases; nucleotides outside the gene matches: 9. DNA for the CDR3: TGCAGTGCCAGGCTAGCGGGGGCGTTCGAGACCCAGTACTTC. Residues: CSARLAGAFETQYF.

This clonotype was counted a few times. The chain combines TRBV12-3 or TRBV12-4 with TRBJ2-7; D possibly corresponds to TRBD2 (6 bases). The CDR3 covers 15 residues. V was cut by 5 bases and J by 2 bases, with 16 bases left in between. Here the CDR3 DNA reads TGTGCCAGCAGTACGCGCGGGGTTTATCCCTACGAGCAGTACTTC. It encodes CASSTRGVYPYEQYF.

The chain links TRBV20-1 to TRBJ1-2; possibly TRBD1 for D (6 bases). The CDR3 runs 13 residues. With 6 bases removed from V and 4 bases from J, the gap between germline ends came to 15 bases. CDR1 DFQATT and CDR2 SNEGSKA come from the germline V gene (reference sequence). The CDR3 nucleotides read TGCAGTGCGTCTCTAGGCAGGGGCTATGGCTACACCTTC. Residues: CSASLGRGYGYTF.

CDR3 amino acids: CASSPVLGGIYEQYF. CDR3 in DNA: TGTGCCAGCAGTCCCGTTCTAGGGGGTATCTACGAGCAGTACTTC. This rearrangement joins TRBV12-3 or TRBV12-4 to TRBJ2-7; D possibly corresponds to TRBD1 (6 bases). CDR3 length equals 15 residues. V dropped 5 bases and J dropped 3 bases, with 17 bases sitting between them.